A selection of T cell receptor beta chains follows, all from one sample in a study of blood T cells in healthy people across ages. TCRdb itself ran the 5' RACE reads through MiXCR, one entry per CDR3 protein. The table lists hundreds of thousands of distinct CDR3 sequences, about 25% of them singletons, with over 3.5% in the top ten. The sample was also linked to a second study, of T cells of mothers and their children.

Sequences were obtained from blood. The source of these receptors is a boy aged 2-15 years in good health. CDR3s include the opening cysteine and the closing phenylalanine or tryptophan. Each record gives: J gene, D gene, V gene, clone size, CDR3 DNA, CDR3 protein. A D gene is named only where the DNA matches it firmly. Some rows mark clone size as missing; the rest say once, few, many or name a class of expanded clone.

TRBJ2-7 . TRBV7-2 . TGTGCCAGCAGCGTCCAGGGGGGCTACTACGAGCAGTACTTC CASSVQGGYYEQYF
TRBJ2-3 . TRBV2 . TGTGCCAGCACCGACCGGGGGAATGTAGGCACAGATACGCAGTATTTT CASTDRGNVGTDTQYF
TRBJ2-5 . TRBV7-2 few TGTGCCAGCAGCTTACGCGGTACTAGGGACGAGACCCAGTACTTC CASSLRGTRDETQYF
TRBJ2-7 TRBD2 TRBV20-1 . TGCAGTGCGACGACTAGCGGGAGTACCTACGAGCAGTACTTC CSATTSGSTYEQYF
TRBJ2-1 . TRBV12-3/TRBV12-4 few TGTGCCAGCAGTTCGTCAGGATTTTCAAAGTTCTTC CASSSSGFSKFF
TRBJ1-5 . TRBV10-3 few TGTGCCACAGAAGGACAAGGGCAGCCCCAGCATTTT CATEGQGQPQHF
TRBJ2-4 TRBD2 TRBV7-9 . TGTGCCAGCAGCCCTTATGGGTTAGCGGGAGAGGACATTCAGTACTTC CASSPYGLAGEDIQYF
TRBJ1-4 . TRBV7-2 . TGTGCCAGCAGCTTAGCGACAACTAATGAAAAACTGTTTTTT CASSLATTNEKLFF
TRBJ2-1 . TRBV19 . TGTGCCAGTAGTATAATTAGGGGGGGGTCCTACAATGAGCAGTTCTTC CASSIIRGGSYNEQFF
TRBJ1-1 TRBD1 TRBV27 . TGTGCCAGCAGTTTAGGGACAGGGAGGGGGAACACTGAAGCTTTCTTT CASSLGTGRGNTEAFF
TRBJ2-7 . TRBV9 once TGTGCCAGCAGCGCCGATGGGACCCGCGAGCAGTACTTC CASSADGTREQYF
TRBJ2-7 TRBD2 TRBV5-1 few TGCGCCAGCAGCTTGGTACCTAGCGGGAGTTCCCCCTACGAGCAGTACTTC CASSLVPSGSSPYEQYF
TRBJ2-7 . TRBV12-3/TRBV12-4 few TGTGCCAGCAGTTTAAAGGGAGAACGGTACGAGCAGTACTTC CASSLKGERYEQYF
TRBJ2-5 TRBD2 TRBV27 . TGTGCCAGCAGAGTAGCGGGAGGGCGGCAAGAGACCCAGTACTTC CASRVAGGRQETQYF
TRBJ2-4 . TRBV4-2 . TGTGCCAGCAGCCGAGACTCCCAAGGGGCCAAAAACATTCAGTACTTC CASSRDSQGAKNIQYF
TRBJ2-7 TRBD1 TRBV7-8 few TGTGCCAGCAGGAAAGGACAGGGTGCTTACGAGCAGTACTTC CASRKGQGAYEQYF
TRBJ2-5 TRBD2 TRBV10-3 . TGTGCCATCAGTCGAAGCGGGACTAGCGGCATCCAAGAGACCCAGTACTTC CAISRSGTSGIQETQYF
TRBJ1-4 . TRBV5-1 . TGCGCCAGCAGCCCTGGAGGATCTAATGGCGAAAAACTGTTTTTT CASSPGGSNGEKLFF
TRBJ2-1 . TRBV5-1 few TGCGCCAGCAGCTTGGTTGGTAGGGGTTACAATGAGCAGTTCTTC CASSLVGRGYNEQFF
TRBJ2-1 . TRBV9 . TGTGCCAGCAGCGTAGAACCGGGACAACCCTACAATGAGCAGTTCTTC CASSVEPGQPYNEQFF
TRBJ1-2 TRBD1 TRBV27 . TGTGCCAGCAGGCCGGACAGGCGGACAGGCGGCTACACCTTC CASRPDRRTGGYTF
TRBJ2-2 . TRBV21-1 . TGTGCCAGCAGCGGGGGTAACAGGGCACTTACCGGGGAGCTGTTTTTT CASSGGNRALTGELFF
TRBJ2-2 . TRBV9 . TGTGCCAGCGCCCCTGGGACGGACCTTCGGGAGAACACCGGGGAGCTGTTTTTT CASAPGTDLRENTGELFF
TRBJ1-2 . TRBV3-1 few TGTGCCAGCAGCTCTATCCAGAGTTATGGCTACACCTTC CASSSIQSYGYTF
TRBJ2-7 . TRBV30 . TGTGCCTGGAGTGTACGATGGTCCGGAAGCTACGAGCAGTACTTC CAWSVRWSGSYEQYF
TRBJ1-4 . TRBV18 few TGTGCCGGCTCACCCCGGACAAATAATGAAAAACTGTTTTTT CAGSPRTNNEKLFF
TRBJ2-5 TRBD2 TRBV20-1 . TGCAGTGCTAGAGGACCGACTAGCGAAGAGACCCAGTACTTC CSARGPTSEETQYF
TRBJ2-7 . TRBV12-3/TRBV12-4 . TGTGCCGGCAGTTTAAGGAGACAGAACTACGAGCAGTACTTC CAGSLRRQNYEQYF
TRBJ2-1 . TRBV20-1 . TGCAGTGCTAGCCAGGGGGGAATCTACAATGAGCAGTTCTTC CSASQGGIYNEQFF
TRBJ1-2 TRBD1 TRBV5-1 few TGCGCCAGCAGCTTGGGGACAGGGATTGTGGACTATGGCTACACCTTC CASSLGTGIVDYGYTF
TRBJ2-3 . TRBV7-2 . TGTGCCAGCAGCCCTAGACGGCAGGGGCGCACAGATACGCAGTATTTT CASSPRRQGRTDTQYF
TRBJ2-1 TRBD1 TRBV7-9 few TGTGCCAGCAGCGACACAACAGGGGGCAATGAGCAGTTCTTC CASSDTTGGNEQFF
TRBJ2-6 . TRBV3-1 . TGTGCCAGCAGCCAAGTGCCGCGTGGAGGACCTGGGGCCAACGTCCTGACTTTC CASSQVPRGGPGANVLTF
TRBJ2-7 . TRBV7-7 many TGTGCCAGCAGCTTAGGAGTAGGAAATTACGAGCAGTACTTC CASSLGVGNYEQYF
TRBJ2-7 . TRBV14 . TGTGCCAGCAGCCTCATGGGGATATCCTACGAGCAGTACTTC CASSLMGISYEQYF
TRBJ2-1 TRBD2 TRBV7-2 few TGTGCCAGCAGCTCACTACAACTAGCGGGAGGGCCAGATGAGCAGTTCTTC CASSSLQLAGGPDEQFF
TRBJ2-4 TRBD1 TRBV5-6 few TGTGCCAGCAGCCCGACAGGGGTAAACATTCAGTACTTC CASSPTGVNIQYF
TRBJ2-1 TRBD1 TRBV2 few TGTGCCAGCAGTGAACCGGGACAGGGGGTTTTTGATGAGCAGTTCTTC CASSEPGQGVFDEQFF
TRBJ2-7 TRBD2 TRBV2 . TGTGCCAGCAGCAAAGGAGAACTAGCGCCCTACGAGCAGTACTTC CASSKGELAPYEQYF
TRBJ2-1 . TRBV15 . TGTGCCACCAGCAGAGATAGTAGCGCCTACAATGAGCAGTTCTTC CATSRDSSAYNEQFF
TRBJ2-1 TRBD2 TRBV13 . TGTGCCAGCAGCTCTCCTAGAGGGACTAGCCGGTCCTATGAGCAGTTCTTC CASSSPRGTSRSYEQFF
TRBJ2-3 . TRBV7-2 . TGTGCCAGCAGCTCAAGGAAAACTAGCACAGATACGCAGTATTTT CASSSRKTSTDTQYF
TRBJ2-7 . TRBV29-1 . TGCAGCGTTGAAGTTTCGGGCCTCCGCTACGAGCAGTACTTC CSVEVSGLRYEQYF
TRBJ1-1 . TRBV7-9 many TGTGCCAGCAGCACACAGGGCACTGAAGCTTTCTTT CASSTQGTEAFF
TRBJ2-3 TRBD2 TRBV27 few TGTGCCAGCAGCAAGCGGGAGAGCACAGATACGCAGTATTTT CASSKRESTDTQYF
TRBJ2-1 TRBD2 TRBV9 few TGTGCCAGTGGGGAGGGGATCTCCTACAATGAGCAGTTCTTC CASGEGISYNEQFF
TRBJ2-3 TRBD2 TRBV6-2/TRBV6-3 . TGTGCCAGCAGTTACACACGACGCCTGCCGGGACTAGCGGGGGGGAGCACAGATACGCAGTATTTT CASSYTRRLPGLAGGSTDTQYF
TRBJ2-5 TRBD2 TRBV3-1 many TGTGCCAGCAGCCGGACTAGCGGGGCCCAAGAGACCCAGTACTTC CASSRTSGAQETQYF
TRBJ2-7 TRBD2 TRBV14 . TGTGCCAGCAGCCCACCGGGACTAGCGGGGTACGAGCAGTACTTT CASSPPGLAGYEQYF
TRBJ2-1 . TRBV5-1 . TGCGCCAGCAGCTTCGTACGTGGTGAGCAGTTCTTC CASSFVRGEQFF
TRBJ2-5 TRBD2 TRBV5-1 few TGCGCCAGCAGCTTGGTACGGCGGGGGTACCAAGAGACCCAGTACTTC CASSLVRRGYQETQYF
TRBJ2-7 TRBD1 TRBV29-1 . TGCAGCGTAGGGCCTGACCGGGACAGGGACGAGCAGTACTTC CSVGPDRDRDEQYF
TRBJ2-3 TRBD2 TRBV29-1 . TGCAGCGCTGTAGCGGGCCTCACAGATACGCAGTATTTT CSAVAGLTDTQYF
TRBJ2-7 . TRBV20-1 . TGCAGTGCTAATCGGGAGCGGGCTCACGAGCAGTACTTC CSANRERAHEQYF
TRBJ2-3 TRBD2 TRBV5-1 many TGCGCCAGCAGCTTAGGGCTAGCGGCAGATACGCAGTATTTT CASSLGLAADTQYF
TRBJ2-5 TRBD2 TRBV9 . TGTGCCAGCAGCGTAGGGGGGGGGAGTTTGGAGACCCAGTACTTC CASSVGGGSLETQYF
TRBJ2-5 TRBD1 TRBV20-1 . TGCAGTGCCCTGACAGGGGGGAGGGAGACCCAGTACTTC CSALTGGRETQYF
TRBJ1-4 . TRBV29-1 . TGCAGCGTTGAACGCCTTCCGGGTTTAGGTGAAAAACTGTTTTTT CSVERLPGLGEKLFF